This T cell receptor (beta chain) is from a study of blood T cell repertoires in COVID-19. About the research overall: Collection of acute and convalescent COVID-19 samples took place in the United States, Italy and Spain.

The table came from immunoSEQ multiplex PCR; TCRdb's copy has only in-frame clones and leaves some out. The data contain around 180,000 clones, roughly nine tenths of them singletons. Germline loops: CDR1 SGDLS, CDR2 YYNGEE. The CDR3 is 15 residues long. V was clipped by 3 bases and J by 5 bases; unmatched bases: 4. The sequencing sample was made of peripheral blood. The rearrangement uses TRBV9 and TRBJ2-1; TRBD2 agrees at 11 bases. This sequence was found in a man between 70 and 80 years old with active or convalescent COVID-19. CDR3 protein: CASSATSGSDNEQFF. CDR3 bases: TGTGCCAGCAGCGCTACTAGCGGGAGCGACAATGAGCAGTTCTTC.